Listed here are 5 T cell receptor beta chains from one sample, sequenced in a study of technical replicates of blood from a few donors. The data were produced by immunoSEQ multiplex PCR, yet TCRdb's version contains in-frame clones alone and is incomplete. Of some 54,000 clones listed, about 93% are singletons. Source material: PBMCs. These receptors were obtained from a human donor in good health. Some clones in this sample may be carry-over from other donors' samples.

The rearrangement links TRBV19 to TRBJ1-2; no reliable D call. V lost 6 bases and J lost 6, with 14 bases in between. Germline loops: CDR1 LNHDA, CDR2 SQIVND (reference sequence). The CDR3 has 13 residues. The DNA of the CDR3 is TGTGCCAGTAGGGGTCAGAGGTGGGATGGCTACACCTTC. It codes for CASRGQRWDGYTF.

This clone came up once. V is TRBV7-9 and J is TRBJ1-2; D perhaps matches TRBD1 (5 bases). The germline gives CDR1 SEHNR, CDR2 FQNEAQ (reference sequence). The V gene lost 2 bases and the J gene lost 13 bases, with 20 bases spanning the gap. The CDR3 totals 14 residues. The CDR3 spells CASSLWGVEQGFTF. As DNA, the CDR3 is TGTGCCAGCAGCTTATGGGGTGTAGAGCAGGGATTCACCTTC.

The chain has TRBV6-6 and TRBJ1-2; perhaps TRBD1 as D (6 bases). Germline CDR1 MNHNY, CDR2 SVGAGI (reference sequence). The CDR3 sequence is 13 residues long. V lost 6 bases to trimming and J lost 7 bases, with 15 bases between them. The DNA of the CDR3 is TGTGCCAGCAGCCCACAGGGCAAGGGTGGCTACACCTTC. Translation gives CASSPQGKGGYTF.

This sequence joins TRBV7-2 and TRBJ1-1, with D unresolved. Trimming left V 7 bases short and J 0 bases short, with 15 bases between. This CDR3 is built from 15 residues. Germline V CDR1 and CDR2: SGHTA, FQGNSA. CDR3 nucleotide sequence: TGTGCCAGCACCCCAGGACCGGGAATGAACACTGAAGCTTTCTTT. This codes for CASTPGPGMNTEAFF.

The CDR3 nucleotides read TGTGCCAGCAGCCCATCGAGCACGAACACTGAAGCTTTCTTT. It yields the protein CASSPSSTNTEAFF. This sequence joins TRBV7-9 and TRBJ1-1; D gene uncertain. The germline V gene encodes CDR1 SEHNR and CDR2 FQNEAQ (reference sequence). This CDR3 has 14 amino acids. The V and J ends lost 5 bases and 1 base respectively, with 11 bases between them.